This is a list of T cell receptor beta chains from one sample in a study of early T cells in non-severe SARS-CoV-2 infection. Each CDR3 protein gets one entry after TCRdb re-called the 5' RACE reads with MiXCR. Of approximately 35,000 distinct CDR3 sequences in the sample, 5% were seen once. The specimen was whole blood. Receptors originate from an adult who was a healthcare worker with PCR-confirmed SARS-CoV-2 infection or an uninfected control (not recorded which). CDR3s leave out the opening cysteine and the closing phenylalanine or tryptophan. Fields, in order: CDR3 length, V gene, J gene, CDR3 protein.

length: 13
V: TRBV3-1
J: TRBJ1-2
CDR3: ASSQGTGGYYGYT

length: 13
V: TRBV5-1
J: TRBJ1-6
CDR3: ASSARQGASSPLH

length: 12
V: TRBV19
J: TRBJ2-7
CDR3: ASSIGTGTYEQY

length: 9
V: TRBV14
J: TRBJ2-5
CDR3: ASSAQETQY

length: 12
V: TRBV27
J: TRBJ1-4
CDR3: ASTGDRSREKLF

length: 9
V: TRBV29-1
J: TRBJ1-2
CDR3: SVEASYGYT

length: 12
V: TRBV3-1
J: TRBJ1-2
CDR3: ASSQRTGGSRYT

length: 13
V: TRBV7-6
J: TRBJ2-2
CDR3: ASRAAGIGTGELF

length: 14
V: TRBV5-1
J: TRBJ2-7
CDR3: ASSLAGGATIYEQY

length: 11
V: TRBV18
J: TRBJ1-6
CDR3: ASSPNSNSPLH

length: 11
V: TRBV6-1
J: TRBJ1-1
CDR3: ASSGTGVSQAF

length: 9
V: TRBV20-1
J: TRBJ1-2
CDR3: SASGGVGYT

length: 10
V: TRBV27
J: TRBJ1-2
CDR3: ASSSETYGYT

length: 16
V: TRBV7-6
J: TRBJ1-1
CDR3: ASSSIFLGPESNTEAF

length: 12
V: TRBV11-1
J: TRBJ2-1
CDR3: ASSLAGVNNEQF

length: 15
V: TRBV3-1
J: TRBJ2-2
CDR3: ASSPTGVGAATGELF

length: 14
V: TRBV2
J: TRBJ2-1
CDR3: ASGRLLAGAINEQF